The clone carrying this T cell receptor beta chain is judged medium-sized. One end of the junction varies from germline; a read error may be responsible. These data come from a study of neoadjuvant nivolumab and ipilimumab in lung cancer. The CDR3 covers 15 residues. Sequencing was performed with immunoSEQ multiplex PCR; in TCRdb, only in-frame clones are kept and a portion is missing. The sample includes tens of thousands of clones, less than 85% seen only once; the top ten take under 25%. This rearrangement joins TRBV5-3 to TRBJ2-7, with TRBD2 identical over 7 bases. TRBV5-3 is identified as an open reading frame with a role that is uncertain. The sequences come from peripheral blood, collected before neoadjuvant nivolumab, alone or with ipilimumab. The clonotype originates from an adult with non-small cell lung cancer. CDR3 protein: CASSFKAGKTYEQYF. The CDR3 nucleotides read TGTGCCAGCAGCTTTAAAGCGGGAAAAACCTACGAGCAGTACTTC.